Sequencing of this TCR beta chain was carried out in a study of CD8+ T cells in alopecia areata. Study-wide context: It was oral tofacitinib, at 5 to 10 mg twice daily, that treated patients received. Tofacitinib treatment spanned 6 to 18 months, with 6 months off drug afterward.

The authors extracted RNA and reverse transcribed it into cDNA as the sequencing template. TCRdb's table, derived via immunoSEQ multiplex PCR, lists solely in-frame clones and lacks some. Here the sample spans some 180,000 clones, over 55% being singletons. The investigators collected lesional scalp punch biopsies and peripheral blood from alopecia areata patients. Overall study results and limits: Alopecia totalis/universalis scalp especially showed more expanded CD8+ clones than normal scalp.

As concerns this clone: Its specificity is unknown.

The germline V gene has CDR1 SNHLY and CDR2 FYNNEI. The CDR3 is 17 residues long. Trimming stripped 6 bases from V and 2 bases from J, with 17 bases between. Source: CD4+ T cells sorted from blood, taken at week 0. The rearrangement joins TRBV2 to TRBJ2-6; tentative D call: TRBD1 (6 bases). The TCR comes from a human donor with alopecia areata. CDR3 sequence: CASRSDYRTAGANVLTF. CDR3 nucleotide sequence: TGTGCCAGCAGGTCCGATTATCGGACAGCTGGGGCCAACGTCCTGACTTTC.